This is a list of T cell receptor beta chains from one sample in a study of OX40 agonist ivuxolimab in advanced cancers. Some clones are missing from TCRdb's copy, which holds only in-frame ones; the method was immunoSEQ multiplex PCR. The sample records some 80,000 clones, around 88% being singletons. The source was CD4+ or CD8+ T cells sorted from blood, collected in a trial of the OX40 agonist ivuxolimab. The receptor set was obtained from an adult with an advanced solid tumor such as melanoma, head and neck, liver or kidney cancer. CDR3s include the opening cysteine and the closing phenylalanine or tryptophan. A D gene is named only where the DNA matches it firmly. Clone sizes are given selectively: once, few, many, or a class where the clone is expanded.

D: .; size: .; V: TRBV11-3; J: TRBJ1-3; CDR3: CASSLTGRTNTIYF; DNA: TGTGCCAGCAGCTTAACAGGGAGAACGAACACCATATATTTT
D: .; size: .; V: TRBV10-3; J: TRBJ2-7; CDR3: CAISGAGRESYEQYF; DNA: TGTGCCATCAGTGGAGCAGGGCGCGAATCCTACGAGCAGTACTTC
D: TRBD1; size: .; V: TRBV7-8; J: TRBJ2-2; CDR3: CASSSTGALNTGELFF; DNA: TGTGCCAGCAGCTCAACAGGGGCGCTGAACACCGGGGAGCTGTTTTTT
D: TRBD1; size: .; V: TRBV20-1; J: TRBJ1-1; CDR3: CSAPQGAKAFF; DNA: TGCAGTGCTCCCCAGGGGGCAAAAGCTTTCTTT
D: .; size: few; V: TRBV19; J: TRBJ1-5; CDR3: CASAQGFQPQHF; DNA: TGTGCCAGTGCACAGGGATTTCAGCCCCAGCATTTT
D: .; size: .; V: TRBV6-1; J: TRBJ1-1; CDR3: CASSGWTENTEAFF; DNA: TGTGCCAGCAGTGGTTGGACAGAGAACACTGAAGCTTTCTTT
D: .; size: once; V: TRBV7-2; J: TRBJ2-7; CDR3: CASSLTGYEQYF; DNA: TGTGCCAGCAGCTTGACCGGATACGAGCAGTACTTC
D: TRBD2; size: once; V: TRBV6-6; J: TRBJ2-7; CDR3: CASLPVGGGRGYEQYF; DNA: TGTGCCAGCCTACCCGTAGGCGGGGGGAGGGGCTACGAGCAGTACTTC
D: .; size: .; V: TRBV7-2; J: TRBJ1-6; CDR3: CASSFVQNSPLHF; DNA: TGTGCCAGCAGCTTCGTCCAGAATTCACCCCTCCACTTT
D: .; size: .; V: TRBV6-6; J: TRBJ1-2; CDR3: CASSYSSQGLGYTF; DNA: TGTGCCAGCAGTTACTCGAGCCAGGGCTTGGGCTACACCTTC
D: .; size: .; V: TRBV30; J: TRBJ2-5; CDR3: CAWSFPDGGKYF; DNA: TGTGCCTGGAGTTTCCCGGACGGGGGAAAATACTTC
D: TRBD2; size: .; V: TRBV5-4; J: TRBJ2-1; CDR3: CASSHGLAGGHEQFF; DNA: TGTGCCAGCAGCCACGGACTAGCGGGAGGACATGAGCAGTTCTTC
D: .; size: .; V: TRBV7-2; J: TRBJ1-3; CDR3: CASSFPGTSGNTIYF; DNA: TGTGCCAGCAGCTTTCCAGGGACCTCTGGAAACACCATATATTTT
D: .; size: .; V: TRBV10-3; J: TRBJ1-1; CDR3: CASGSGVWYEAFF; DNA: TGTGCCTCCGGGTCAGGGGTCTGGTATGAAGCTTTCTTT
D: .; size: .; V: TRBV28; J: TRBJ2-1; CDR3: CASSFHGNEQFF; DNA: TGTGCCAGCAGTTTTCACGGGAATGAGCAGTTCTTC
D: .; size: .; V: TRBV7-8; J: TRBJ1-1; CDR3: CASSLGAPNTEAFF; DNA: TGTGCCAGCAGCTTAGGGGCCCCGAACACTGAAGCTTTCTTT
D: .; size: .; V: TRBV6-5; J: TRBJ1-2; CDR3: CASSSLRSRSYGYTF; DNA: TGTGCCAGCAGTTCCCTGCGCAGCAGGAGCTATGGCTACACCTTC
D: .; size: .; V: TRBV11-2; J: TRBJ2-7; CDR3: CASSLGLGAGEQYF; DNA: TGTGCCAGCAGCTTAGGTTTGGGGGCAGGCGAGCAGTACTTC
D: .; size: .; V: TRBV11-2; J: TRBJ1-5; CDR3: CASGVSHNQPQHF; DNA: TGTGCCAGCGGAGTTTCCCACAATCAGCCCCAGCATTTT
D: TRBD2; size: .; V: TRBV6-6; J: TRBJ2-2; CDR3: CASKPIAGGPGELFF; DNA: TGTGCCAGCAAACCAATAGCGGGAGGGCCCGGGGAGCTGTTTTTT
D: .; size: .; V: TRBV5-4; J: TRBJ2-3; CDR3: CASSPTVSTDTQYF; DNA: TGTGCCAGCAGCCCGACAGTCTCCACAGATACGCAGTATTTT